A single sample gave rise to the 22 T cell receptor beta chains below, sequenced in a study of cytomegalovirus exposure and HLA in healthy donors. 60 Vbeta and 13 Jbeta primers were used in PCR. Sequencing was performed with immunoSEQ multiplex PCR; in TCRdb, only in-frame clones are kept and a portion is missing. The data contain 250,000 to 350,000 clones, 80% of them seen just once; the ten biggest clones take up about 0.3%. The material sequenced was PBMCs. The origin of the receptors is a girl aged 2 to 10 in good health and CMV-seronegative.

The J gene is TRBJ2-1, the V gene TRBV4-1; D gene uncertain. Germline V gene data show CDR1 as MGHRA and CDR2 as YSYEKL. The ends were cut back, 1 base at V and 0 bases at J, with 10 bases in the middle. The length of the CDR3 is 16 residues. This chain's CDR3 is CASSQVARNSYNEQFF. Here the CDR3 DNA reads TGCGCCAGCAGCCAAGTTGCCAGGAACTCCTACAATGAGCAGTTCTTC.

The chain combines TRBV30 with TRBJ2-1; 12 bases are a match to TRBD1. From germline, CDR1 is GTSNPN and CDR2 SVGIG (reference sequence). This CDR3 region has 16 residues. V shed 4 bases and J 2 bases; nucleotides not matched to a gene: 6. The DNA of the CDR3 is TGTGCCTGGATAGAGGGGACAGGGGGCCCCTACAATGAGCAGTTCTTC. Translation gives CAWIEGTGGPYNEQFF.

CDR3 sequence reads: CASSLVTFGGTDTQYF. The DNA for the CDR3 is TGTGCCAGCAGCTTGGTAACGTTCGGGGGCACAGATACGCAGTATTTT. The V call is TRBV5-4, the J call TRBJ2-3, with D perhaps matching TRBD2 (5 bases). The V end was cut by 0 bases, the J end by 1 base, with 12 bases between. From germline, CDR1 is SGHNT and CDR2 YYREEE (reference sequence). The CDR3 contains 16 residues.

CDR3 protein: CASSYDGKLFF. The CDR3 nucleotides are TGTGCCAGCAGTTACGACGGGAAACTGTTTTTT. The V and J genes are TRBV6-6 and TRBJ1-4; no definite D call. V gave up 2 bases and J gave up 11 bases, with 6 bases separating them. The V gene's germline CDR1 is MNHNY and CDR2 SVGAGI (reference sequence). The CDR3 has 11 residues.

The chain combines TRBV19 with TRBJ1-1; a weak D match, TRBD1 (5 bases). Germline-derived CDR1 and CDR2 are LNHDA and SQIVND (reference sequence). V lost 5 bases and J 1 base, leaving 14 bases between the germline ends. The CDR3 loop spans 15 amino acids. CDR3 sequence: CASSFGGGGNTEAFF. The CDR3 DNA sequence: TGTGCCAGTAGTTTTGGGGGGGGTGGGAACACTGAAGCTTTCTTT.

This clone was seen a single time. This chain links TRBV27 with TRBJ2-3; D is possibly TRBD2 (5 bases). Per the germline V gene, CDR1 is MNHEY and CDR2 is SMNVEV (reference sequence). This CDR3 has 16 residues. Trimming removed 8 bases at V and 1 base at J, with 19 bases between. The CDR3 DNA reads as TGTGCCAGCCAGCTTAGGTCGGGGTTACGCACAGATACGCAGTATTTT. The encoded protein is CASQLRSGLRTDTQYF.

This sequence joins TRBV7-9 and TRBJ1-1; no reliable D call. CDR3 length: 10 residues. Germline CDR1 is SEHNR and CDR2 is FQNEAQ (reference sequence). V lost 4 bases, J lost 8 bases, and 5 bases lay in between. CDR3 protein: CASSSIEAFF. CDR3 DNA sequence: TGTGCCAGCAGCTCCATCGAAGCTTTCTTT.

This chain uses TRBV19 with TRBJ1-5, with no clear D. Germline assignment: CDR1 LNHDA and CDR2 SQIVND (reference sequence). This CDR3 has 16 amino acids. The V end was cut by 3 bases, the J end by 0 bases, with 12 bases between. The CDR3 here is CASSIFGAYSNQPQHF. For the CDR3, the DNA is TGTGCCAGTAGTATTTTCGGTGCCTATAGCAATCAGCCCCAGCATTTT.

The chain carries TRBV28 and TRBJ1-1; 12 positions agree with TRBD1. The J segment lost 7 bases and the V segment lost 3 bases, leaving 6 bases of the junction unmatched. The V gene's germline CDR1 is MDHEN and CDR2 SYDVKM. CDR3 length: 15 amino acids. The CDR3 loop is CASSFPGTGGGEAFF. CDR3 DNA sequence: TGTGCCAGCAGTTTCCCCGGGACAGGGGGCGGTGAAGCTTTCTTT.

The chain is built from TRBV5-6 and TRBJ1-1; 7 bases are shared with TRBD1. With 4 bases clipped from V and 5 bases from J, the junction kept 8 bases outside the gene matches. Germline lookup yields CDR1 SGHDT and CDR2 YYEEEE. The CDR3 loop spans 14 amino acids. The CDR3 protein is CASSPGQSTTEAFF. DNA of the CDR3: TGTGCCAGCAGCCCGGGACAGTCAACAACTGAAGCTTTCTTT.

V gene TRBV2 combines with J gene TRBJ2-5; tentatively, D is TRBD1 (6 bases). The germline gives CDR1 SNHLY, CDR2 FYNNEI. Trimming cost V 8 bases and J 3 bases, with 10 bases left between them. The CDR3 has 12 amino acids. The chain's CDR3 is CASRRTEETQYF. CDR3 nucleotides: TGTGCCAGCCGCCGGACAGAAGAGACCCAGTACTTC. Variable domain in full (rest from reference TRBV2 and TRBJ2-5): EPEVTQTPSHQVTQMGQEVILRCVPISNHLYFYWYRQILGQKVEFLVSFYNNEISEKSEIFDDQFSVERPDGSNFTLKIRSTKLEDSAMYFCASRRTEETQYFGPGTRLLVL.

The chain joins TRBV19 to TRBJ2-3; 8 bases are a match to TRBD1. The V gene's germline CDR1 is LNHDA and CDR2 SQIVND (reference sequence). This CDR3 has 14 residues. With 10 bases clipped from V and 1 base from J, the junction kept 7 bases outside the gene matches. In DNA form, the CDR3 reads TGTGCCACCAATCAGGGGGCACGCACAGATACGCAGTATTTT. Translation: CATNQGARTDTQYF.

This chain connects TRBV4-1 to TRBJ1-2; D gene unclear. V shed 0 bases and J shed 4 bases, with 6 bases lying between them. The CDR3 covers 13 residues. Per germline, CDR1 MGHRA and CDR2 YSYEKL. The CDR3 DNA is TGCGCCAGCAGCCAAGATTCCCTCTATGGCTACACCTTC. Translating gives CASSQDSLYGYTF.

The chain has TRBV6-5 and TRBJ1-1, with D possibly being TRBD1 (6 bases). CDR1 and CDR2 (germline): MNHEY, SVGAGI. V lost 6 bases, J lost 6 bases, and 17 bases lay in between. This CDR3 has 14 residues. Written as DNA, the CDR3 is TGTGCCAGCAGCCCTGGACAGTTTACTCCTGAAGCTTTCTTT. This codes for CASSPGQFTPEAFF.

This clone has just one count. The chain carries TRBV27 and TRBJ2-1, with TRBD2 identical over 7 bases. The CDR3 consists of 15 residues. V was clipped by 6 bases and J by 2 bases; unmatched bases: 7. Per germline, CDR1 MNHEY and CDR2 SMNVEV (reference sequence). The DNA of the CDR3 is TGTGCCAGCAGAGGGGTGGGGAGGGCCTACAATGAGCAGTTCTTC. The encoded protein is CASRGVGRAYNEQFF.

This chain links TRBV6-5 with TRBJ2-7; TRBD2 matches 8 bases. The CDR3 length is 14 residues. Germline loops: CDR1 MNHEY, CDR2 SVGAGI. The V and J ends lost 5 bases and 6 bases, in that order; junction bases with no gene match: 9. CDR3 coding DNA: TGTGCCAGCAGTCGGGGACTAGTGGCTGGCGAGCAGTACTTC. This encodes CASSRGLVAGEQYF.

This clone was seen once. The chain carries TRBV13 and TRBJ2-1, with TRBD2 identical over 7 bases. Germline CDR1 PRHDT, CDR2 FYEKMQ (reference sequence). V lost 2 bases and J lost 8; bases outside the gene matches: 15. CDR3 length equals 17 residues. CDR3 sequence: CASSLSGLGGSSYEQFF. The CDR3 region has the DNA TGTGCCAGCAGCTTATCTGGGCTAGGCGGGAGTTCTTATGAGCAGTTCTTC.

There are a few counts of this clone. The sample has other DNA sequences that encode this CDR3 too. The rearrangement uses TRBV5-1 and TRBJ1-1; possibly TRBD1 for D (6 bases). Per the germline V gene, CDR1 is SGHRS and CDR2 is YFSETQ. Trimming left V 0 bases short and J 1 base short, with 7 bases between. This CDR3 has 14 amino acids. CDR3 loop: CASSLGGGNTEAFF. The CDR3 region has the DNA TGCGCCAGCAGCTTGGGAGGGGGGAACACTGAAGCTTTCTTT.

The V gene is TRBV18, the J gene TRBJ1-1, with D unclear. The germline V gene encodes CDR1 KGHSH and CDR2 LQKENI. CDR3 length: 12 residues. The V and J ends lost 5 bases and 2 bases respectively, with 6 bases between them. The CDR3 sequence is CASSIQNTEAFF. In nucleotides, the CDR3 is TGTGCCAGCTCAATACAAAACACTGAAGCTTTCTTT.

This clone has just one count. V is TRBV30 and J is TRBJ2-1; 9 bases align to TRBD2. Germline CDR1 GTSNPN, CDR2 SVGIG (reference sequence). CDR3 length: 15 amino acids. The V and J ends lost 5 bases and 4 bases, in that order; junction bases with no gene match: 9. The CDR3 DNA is TGTGCCTGGGGGAAGCGGGGGGCCGGATACAATGAGCAGTTCTTC. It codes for CAWGKRGAGYNEQFF.

CDR3 region: CASSLVLSEGQETQYF. As DNA, the CDR3 is TGTGCCAGCAGCTTAGTTCTTAGCGAAGGGCAAGAGACCCAGTACTTC. This chain joins TRBV11-2 and TRBJ2-5; TRBD2 might be the D (5 bases). The V end was cut by 1 base, the J end by 2 bases, with 14 bases between. Germline CDR1 reads SGHAT; CDR2 reads FQNNGV. The CDR3 covers 16 residues.

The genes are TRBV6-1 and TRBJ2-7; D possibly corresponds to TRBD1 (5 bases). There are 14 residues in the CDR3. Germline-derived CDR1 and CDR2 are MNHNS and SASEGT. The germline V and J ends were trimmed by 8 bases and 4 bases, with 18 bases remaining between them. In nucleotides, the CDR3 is TGTGCCAGCGGCTTGTGGGGCATCGCGTACGAGCAGTACTTC. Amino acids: CASGLWGIAYEQYF.